This T cell receptor (beta chain) was sequenced for a study of T cell changes during pregnancy in multiple sclerosis. J gave up 4 bases and V 0 bases, and 5 bases lay outside the gene matches. This CDR3 is built from 16 residues. Germline CDR1 and CDR2: MNHEY and SMNVEV (reference sequence). Data came from immunoSEQ multiplex PCR; TCRdb stores just in-frame clones and leaves some out. The table includes tens of thousands of clones, 92% detected once. This clone showed up just once. This chain links TRBV27 with TRBJ2-7; 11 positions match TRBD2. This TCR came from a female donor with multiple sclerosis, enrolled in a pregnancy study. Sequences were derived from peripheral blood, sampled in the third trimester of pregnancy. CDR3 in amino acids: CASSLSGLAVRYEQYF. CDR3 coding DNA: TGTGCCAGCAGTTTATCGGGACTAGCGGTACGGTACGAGCAGTACTTC.